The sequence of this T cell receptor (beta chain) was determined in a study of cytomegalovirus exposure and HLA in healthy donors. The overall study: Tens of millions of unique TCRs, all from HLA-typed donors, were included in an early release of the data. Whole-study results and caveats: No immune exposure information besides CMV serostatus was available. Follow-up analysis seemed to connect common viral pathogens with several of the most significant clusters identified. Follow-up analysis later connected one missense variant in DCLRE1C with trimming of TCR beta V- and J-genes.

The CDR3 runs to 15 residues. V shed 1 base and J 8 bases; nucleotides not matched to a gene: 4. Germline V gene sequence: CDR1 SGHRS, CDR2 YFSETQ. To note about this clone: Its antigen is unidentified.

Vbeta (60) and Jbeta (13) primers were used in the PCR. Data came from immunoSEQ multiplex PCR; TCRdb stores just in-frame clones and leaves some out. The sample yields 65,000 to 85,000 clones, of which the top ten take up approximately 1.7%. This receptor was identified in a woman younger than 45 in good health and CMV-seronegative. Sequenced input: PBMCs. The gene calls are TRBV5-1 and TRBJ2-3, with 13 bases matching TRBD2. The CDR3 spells CASSLTSGRAGTQYF. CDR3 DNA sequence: TGCGCCAGCAGCTTGACTAGCGGGAGGGCCGGTACGCAGTATTTT.